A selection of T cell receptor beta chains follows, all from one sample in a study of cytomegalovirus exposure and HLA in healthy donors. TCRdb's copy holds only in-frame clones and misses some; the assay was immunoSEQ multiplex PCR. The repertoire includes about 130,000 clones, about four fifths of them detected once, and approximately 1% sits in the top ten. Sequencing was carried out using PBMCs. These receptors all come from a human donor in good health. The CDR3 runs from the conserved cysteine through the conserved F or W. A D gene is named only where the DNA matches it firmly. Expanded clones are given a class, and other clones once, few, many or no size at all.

CDR3 protein: CASSQDSRTGELFF
CDR3 DNA: TGTGCCAGCAGCCAAGATTCTAGAACCGGGGAGCTGTTTTTT
clone size: NA
V gene: TRBV4-2
J gene: TRBJ2-2
D gene: NA
CDR3 length: 14

CDR3 protein: CASSIVGWASGESYNEQFF
CDR3 DNA: TGTGCCAGTAGTATAGTGGGCTGGGCTAGCGGGGAGTCCTACAATGAGCAGTTCTTC
clone size: NA
V gene: TRBV19
J gene: TRBJ2-1
D gene: TRBD2
CDR3 length: 19

CDR3 protein: CASSQQGVMGYNEQFF
CDR3 DNA: TGCGCCAGCAGCCAACAGGGCGTGATGGGTTACAATGAGCAGTTCTTC
clone size: few
V gene: TRBV4-1
J gene: TRBJ2-1
D gene: NA
CDR3 length: 16

CDR3 protein: CASSGQSTDTQYF
CDR3 DNA: TGTGCCAGCTCAGGACAGAGCACAGATACGCAGTATTTT
clone size: NA
V gene: TRBV6-5
J gene: TRBJ2-3
D gene: NA
CDR3 length: 13

CDR3 protein: CASSLLTGNGYEQYF
CDR3 DNA: TGTGCCAGCAGTTTATTGACAGGGAACGGCTACGAGCAGTACTTC
clone size: NA
V gene: TRBV27
J gene: TRBJ2-7
D gene: TRBD1
CDR3 length: 15

CDR3 protein: CASSQGLAGNEQFF
CDR3 DNA: TGTGCCAGCAGTCAGGGCCTAGCGGGGAATGAGCAGTTCTTC
clone size: NA
V gene: TRBV27
J gene: TRBJ2-1
D gene: TRBD2
CDR3 length: 14

CDR3 protein: CAISESTGKETQYF
CDR3 DNA: TGTGCCATCAGTGAGTCTACGGGAAAAGAGACCCAGTACTTC
clone size: NA
V gene: TRBV10-3
J gene: TRBJ2-5
D gene: NA
CDR3 length: 14

CDR3 protein: CASGSGQVEKLFF
CDR3 DNA: TGTGCCAGCGGGTCGGGACAGGTCGAAAAACTGTTTTTT
clone size: NA
V gene: TRBV28
J gene: TRBJ1-4
D gene: TRBD1
CDR3 length: 13

CDR3 protein: CASSATSPNLYEQYF
CDR3 DNA: TGTGCCAGCAGCGCTACTTCGCCCAATCTCTACGAGCAGTACTTC
clone size: NA
V gene: TRBV13
J gene: TRBJ2-7
D gene: NA
CDR3 length: 15

CDR3 protein: CASSLVGGTGVYEQYF
CDR3 DNA: TGTGCCAGCAGTTTAGTGGGGGGGACAGGGGTTTACGAGCAGTACTTC
clone size: NA
V gene: TRBV27
J gene: TRBJ2-7
D gene: TRBD1
CDR3 length: 16

CDR3 protein: CASSVGDSTTEAFF
CDR3 DNA: TGTGCCAGCAGCGTGGGGGACAGTACCACTGAAGCTTTCTTT
clone size: once
V gene: TRBV9
J gene: TRBJ1-1
D gene: TRBD1
CDR3 length: 14

CDR3 protein: CAITARDKNTGELFF
CDR3 DNA: TGTGCCATCACGGCCAGGGATAAGAACACCGGGGAGCTGTTTTTT
clone size: NA
V gene: TRBV10-3
J gene: TRBJ2-2
D gene: NA
CDR3 length: 15

CDR3 protein: CASSSSGTEYGYTF
CDR3 DNA: TGTGCCAGCAGCTCTTCCGGGACAGAATATGGCTACACCTTC
clone size: NA
V gene: TRBV7-9
J gene: TRBJ1-2
D gene: TRBD1
CDR3 length: 14

CDR3 protein: CASSKGGRFRETQYF
CDR3 DNA: TGTGCCAGCAGTAAAGGGGGACGTTTTCGAGAGACCCAGTACTTC
clone size: NA
V gene: TRBV6-5
J gene: TRBJ2-5
D gene: NA
CDR3 length: 15

CDR3 protein: CATAGLAGDKQYF
CDR3 DNA: TGTGCCACCGCGGGGCTAGCGGGGGACAAGCAGTACTTC
clone size: NA
V gene: TRBV10-3
J gene: TRBJ2-7
D gene: TRBD2
CDR3 length: 13

CDR3 protein: CASSLSALRLDTAYEQYF
CDR3 DNA: TGTGCCAGCAGTTTATCGGCCCTACGACTGGACACTGCCTACGAGCAGTACTTC
clone size: once
V gene: TRBV27
J gene: TRBJ2-7
D gene: NA
CDR3 length: 18

CDR3 protein: CASRQSGGGGYGYTF
CDR3 DNA: TGTGCCAGCAGGCAAAGCGGGGGAGGAGGCTATGGCTACACCTTC
clone size: NA
V gene: TRBV7-3
J gene: TRBJ1-2
D gene: NA
CDR3 length: 15

CDR3 protein: CASSFWASEQYF
CDR3 DNA: TGTGCCAGCAGCTTTTGGGCGTCGGAGCAGTACTTC
clone size: NA
V gene: TRBV7-2
J gene: TRBJ2-7
D gene: NA
CDR3 length: 12

CDR3 protein: CASSSGGTGHSGNTIYF
CDR3 DNA: TGTGCCAGCAGCTCCGGAGGGACAGGCCACTCTGGAAACACCATATATTTT
clone size: NA
V gene: TRBV5-4
J gene: TRBJ1-3
D gene: TRBD1
CDR3 length: 17

CDR3 protein: CASSFQALSSYNEQFF
CDR3 DNA: TGTGCCAGCAGCTTTCAGGCGTTGAGCTCCTACAATGAGCAGTTCTTC
clone size: NA
V gene: TRBV7-6
J gene: TRBJ2-1
D gene: NA
CDR3 length: 16

CDR3 protein: CASSYSISPGYEQYF
CDR3 DNA: TGTGCCAGCAGTTACTCAATTTCCCCAGGGTACGAGCAGTACTTC
clone size: NA
V gene: TRBV6-5
J gene: TRBJ2-7
D gene: NA
CDR3 length: 15

CDR3 protein: CASSGAGQGADYGYTF
CDR3 DNA: TGTGCCAGCAGTGGAGCCGGACAGGGAGCTGACTATGGCTACACCTTC
clone size: NA
V gene: TRBV6-1
J gene: TRBJ1-2
D gene: TRBD1
CDR3 length: 16

CDR3 protein: CASSPGTLSYEQYF
CDR3 DNA: TGTGCCAGCAGTCCCGGGACTCTCTCCTACGAGCAGTACTTC
clone size: NA
V gene: TRBV11-2
J gene: TRBJ2-7
D gene: NA
CDR3 length: 14

CDR3 protein: CASSEGTLGEQFF
CDR3 DNA: TGTGCCAGCAGTGAAGGGACTCTGGGTGAGCAGTTCTTC
clone size: NA
V gene: TRBV6-5
J gene: TRBJ2-1
D gene: NA
CDR3 length: 13

CDR3 protein: CASSFSGAFEAFF
CDR3 DNA: TGTGCCAGCAGCTTCTCTGGGGCGTTTGAAGCTTTCTTT
clone size: NA
V gene: TRBV7-6
J gene: TRBJ1-1
D gene: NA
CDR3 length: 13

CDR3 protein: CASSPTRDQETQYF
CDR3 DNA: TGTGCCAGCAGCCCAACCCGGGATCAAGAGACCCAGTACTTC
clone size: few
V gene: TRBV7-9
J gene: TRBJ2-5
D gene: NA
CDR3 length: 14

CDR3 protein: CAPSPNRAEPMNTEAFF
CDR3 DNA: TGTGCCCCTTCCCCGAACAGGGCGGAACCCATGAACACTGAAGCTTTCTTT
clone size: once
V gene: TRBV2
J gene: TRBJ1-1
D gene: NA
CDR3 length: 17

CDR3 protein: CAISESNLRNTIYF
CDR3 DNA: TGTGCCATCAGTGAGTCGAACTTAAGAAACACCATATATTTT
clone size: NA
V gene: TRBV10-3
J gene: TRBJ1-3
D gene: NA
CDR3 length: 14

CDR3 protein: CASSLSQETQYF
CDR3 DNA: TGTGCCAGCAGCTTGTCGCAAGAGACCCAGTACTTC
clone size: NA
V gene: TRBV13
J gene: TRBJ2-5
D gene: NA
CDR3 length: 12

CDR3 protein: CASSLSSGANVLTF
CDR3 DNA: TGTGCCAGCAGCTTGAGCTCTGGGGCCAACGTCCTGACTTTC
clone size: NA
V gene: TRBV7-9
J gene: TRBJ2-6
D gene: NA
CDR3 length: 14

CDR3 protein: CAKSRGAGSYEQYF
CDR3 DNA: TGTGCCAAATCGCGGGGGGCCGGGTCCTACGAGCAGTACTTC
clone size: NA
V gene: TRBV7-2
J gene: TRBJ2-7
D gene: TRBD2
CDR3 length: 14

CDR3 protein: CASSLAMGAQETQYF
CDR3 DNA: TGTGCCAGCAGCTTAGCTATGGGGGCCCAAGAGACCCAGTACTTC
clone size: once
V gene: TRBV7-9
J gene: TRBJ2-5
D gene: NA
CDR3 length: 15

CDR3 protein: CASSAGTGGTDEQFF
CDR3 DNA: TGTGCCAGCAGCGCCGGGACAGGGGGTACGGATGAGCAGTTCTTC
clone size: NA
V gene: TRBV9
J gene: TRBJ2-1
D gene: TRBD1
CDR3 length: 15

CDR3 protein: CASSLTAGSSGSTDTQYF
CDR3 DNA: TGTGCCAGCAGCTTAACGGCGGGTTCTAGCGGCAGCACAGATACGCAGTATTTT
clone size: NA
V gene: TRBV7-3
J gene: TRBJ2-3
D gene: TRBD2
CDR3 length: 18

CDR3 protein: CASRGVAYSNQPQHF
CDR3 DNA: TGTGCCAGCAGGGGAGTAGCTTATAGCAATCAGCCCCAGCATTTT
clone size: once
V gene: TRBV6-1
J gene: TRBJ1-5
D gene: NA
CDR3 length: 15

CDR3 protein: CASSIGVPGYNSPLHF
CDR3 DNA: TGCGCCAGCAGCATAGGAGTCCCTGGCTATAATTCACCCCTCCACTTT
clone size: NA
V gene: TRBV5-1
J gene: TRBJ1-6
D gene: NA
CDR3 length: 16

CDR3 protein: CASSLSAVRGSPLHF
CDR3 DNA: TGTGCCAGCAGTTTATCGGCAGTTAGGGGTTCACCCCTCCACTTT
clone size: NA
V gene: TRBV27
J gene: TRBJ1-6
D gene: NA
CDR3 length: 15

CDR3 protein: CASSWRGGPNTQYF
CDR3 DNA: TGCGCCAGTTCCTGGCGGGGGGGCCCGAATACGCAGTATTTT
clone size: NA
V gene: TRBV4-1
J gene: TRBJ2-3
D gene: TRBD2
CDR3 length: 14

CDR3 protein: CASSQGRMGPRSPLHF
CDR3 DNA: TGCGCCAGCAGCCAAGGGCGTATGGGCCCACGATCACCCCTCCACTTT
clone size: NA
V gene: TRBV4-1
J gene: TRBJ1-6
D gene: NA
CDR3 length: 16

CDR3 protein: CASSYSGTVFHNQPQHF
CDR3 DNA: TGTGCCAGCAGCTACTCCGGGACAGTATTTCACAATCAGCCCCAGCATTTT
clone size: NA
V gene: TRBV5-6
J gene: TRBJ1-5
D gene: TRBD1
CDR3 length: 17

CDR3 protein: CAISAGAGQGPNYGYTF
CDR3 DNA: TGTGCCATCAGTGCGGGGGCAGGACAGGGCCCGAACTATGGCTACACCTTC
clone size: NA
V gene: TRBV10-3
J gene: TRBJ1-2
D gene: TRBD1
CDR3 length: 17